Listed below are T cell receptor beta chains from one sample, sequenced in a study of blood T cell repertoires in COVID-19. Some clones are missing from TCRdb's copy, which holds only in-frame ones; the method was immunoSEQ multiplex PCR. The sample contains over 200,000 clones, roughly 90% of which appear only once. Source material: PBMCs or T cells enriched from blood (not recorded which). These receptors came from a man younger than 30 with acute COVID-19. Both conserved end residues are part of each CDR3. Each record gives: J gene, D gene, V gene, clone size, CDR3 protein, CDR3 DNA. A D gene is named only where the DNA matches it firmly. Expanded clones are given a class, and other clones once, few, many or no size at all.

j_gene: TRBJ1-1; d_gene: NA; v_gene: TRBV7-8; abundance: NA; CDR3aa: CASSRTTGTLNTEAFF; CDR3nt: TGTGCCAGCAGCCGAACGACCGGGACACTAAACACTGAAGCTTTCTTT
j_gene: TRBJ1-1; d_gene: NA; v_gene: TRBV6-5; abundance: once; CDR3aa: CASSYTENTEAFF; CDR3nt: TGTGCCAGCAGTTATACAGAGAACACTGAAGCTTTCTTT
j_gene: TRBJ1-1; d_gene: NA; v_gene: TRBV5-8; abundance: NA; CDR3aa: CASRFLGGFEAFF; CDR3nt: TGTGCCAGCAGGTTCCTTGGGGGCTTTGAAGCTTTCTTT
j_gene: TRBJ2-1; d_gene: NA; v_gene: TRBV9; abundance: NA; CDR3aa: CASSEKPGDEQFF; CDR3nt: TGTGCCAGCAGTGAGAAACCAGGGGATGAGCAGTTCTTC
j_gene: TRBJ1-4; d_gene: TRBD1; v_gene: TRBV5-4; abundance: NA; CDR3aa: CASSLAGQGDEKLFF; CDR3nt: TGTGCCAGCAGCTTGGCGGGACAGGGCGATGAAAAACTGTTTTTT
j_gene: TRBJ1-4; d_gene: NA; v_gene: TRBV28; abundance: NA; CDR3aa: CASSLNRYATNEKLFF; CDR3nt: TGTGCCAGCAGTTTAAACAGATACGCAACTAATGAAAAACTGTTTTTT
j_gene: TRBJ1-5; d_gene: TRBD1; v_gene: TRBV28; abundance: NA; CDR3aa: CASSGRGPVSNQPQHF; CDR3nt: TGTGCCAGCAGCGGCAGGGGGCCCGTTAGCAATCAGCCCCAGCATTTT
j_gene: TRBJ2-3; d_gene: NA; v_gene: TRBV15; abundance: NA; CDR3aa: CATSSGTYHSTDTQYF; CDR3nt: TGTGCCACCAGCAGCGGGACATACCATAGCACAGATACGCAGTATTTT
j_gene: TRBJ2-1; d_gene: TRBD2; v_gene: TRBV15; abundance: NA; CDR3aa: CATSSIRTSGSREQFF; CDR3nt: TGTGCCACCAGCAGCATTAGGACTAGCGGGAGTAGGGAGCAGTTCTTC
j_gene: TRBJ1-3; d_gene: NA; v_gene: TRBV6-5; abundance: once; CDR3aa: CASSWHSGNTIYF; CDR3nt: TGTGCCAGCTCCTGGCACTCTGGAAACACCATATATTTT
j_gene: TRBJ2-2; d_gene: NA; v_gene: TRBV11-1; abundance: NA; CDR3aa: CASSLARVYSRVNTGELFF; CDR3nt: TGTGCCAGCAGCTTAGCCCGGGTATATAGCAGGGTGAACACCGGGGAGCTGTTTTTT
j_gene: TRBJ1-5; d_gene: NA; v_gene: TRBV19; abundance: NA; CDR3aa: CATGPGGGGQPQHF; CDR3nt: TGTGCCACCGGGCCCGGCGGGGGGGGTCAGCCCCAGCATTTT
j_gene: TRBJ2-2; d_gene: TRBD1; v_gene: TRBV5-6; abundance: NA; CDR3aa: CASSDQGTGPTGELFF; CDR3nt: TGTGCCAGCAGCGACCAAGGGACAGGGCCCACCGGGGAGCTGTTTTTT
j_gene: TRBJ2-3; d_gene: TRBD1; v_gene: TRBV3-1/TRBV3-2; abundance: NA; CDR3aa: CASSQESDRGVRYF; CDR3nt: TGTGCCAGCAGCCAAGAATCCGACAGGGGGGTGCGGTATTTT
j_gene: TRBJ2-3; d_gene: TRBD2; v_gene: TRBV4-1; abundance: NA; CDR3aa: CASSLAGEDTQYF; CDR3nt: TGCGCCAGCAGCCTAGCGGGAGAGGATACGCAGTATTTT
j_gene: TRBJ2-3; d_gene: NA; v_gene: TRBV5-8; abundance: once; CDR3aa: CASSFGGPNTDTQYF; CDR3nt: TGTGCCAGCAGCTTCGGGGGACCTAACACAGATACGCAGTATTTT
j_gene: TRBJ1-1; d_gene: NA; v_gene: TRBV4-1; abundance: NA; CDR3aa: CASSQSLGAEAFF; CDR3nt: TGCGCCAGCAGCCAGTCGCTGGGGGCCGAAGCTTTCTTT
j_gene: TRBJ2-3; d_gene: NA; v_gene: TRBV28; abundance: NA; CDR3aa: CASSLLGGPRGTDTQYF; CDR3nt: TGTGCCAGCAGTTTGTTGGGCGGGCCGAGAGGCACAGATACGCAGTATTTT
j_gene: TRBJ1-1; d_gene: TRBD1; v_gene: TRBV5-4; abundance: NA; CDR3aa: CASSQGGTGDTEAFF; CDR3nt: TGTGCCAGCAGCCAAGGTGGGACAGGGGATACTGAAGCTTTCTTT
j_gene: TRBJ1-4; d_gene: NA; v_gene: TRBV20-1; abundance: NA; CDR3aa: CSARLREKLFF; CDR3nt: TGCAGTGCTAGGCTCCGGGAAAAACTGTTTTTT
j_gene: TRBJ2-7; d_gene: NA; v_gene: TRBV14; abundance: NA; CDR3aa: CASSLTMRGEQYF; CDR3nt: TGTGCCAGCAGCCTGACCATGCGCGGAGAGCAGTACTTC
j_gene: TRBJ2-7; d_gene: NA; v_gene: TRBV6-9; abundance: NA; CDR3aa: CASRLPLGRYEQYF; CDR3nt: TGTGCCAGCAGACTCCCCTTGGGGCGGTACGAGCAGTACTTC
j_gene: TRBJ2-2; d_gene: NA; v_gene: TRBV6-5; abundance: NA; CDR3aa: CASNLDSYTGELFF; CDR3nt: TGTGCCAGCAACTTGGACAGTTACACCGGGGAGCTGTTTTTT
j_gene: TRBJ2-3; d_gene: NA; v_gene: TRBV14; abundance: NA; CDR3aa: CASSRLVRSTDTQYF; CDR3nt: TGTGCCAGCAGCCGACTAGTTCGAAGCACAGATACGCAGTATTTT
j_gene: TRBJ1-4; d_gene: NA; v_gene: TRBV12-3/TRBV12-4; abundance: NA; CDR3aa: CASSLDIREKLFF; CDR3nt: TGTGCCAGCAGTTTGGACATCCGAGAAAAACTGTTTTTT
j_gene: TRBJ2-7; d_gene: NA; v_gene: TRBV7-9; abundance: NA; CDR3aa: CASSLLSGDMDEQYF; CDR3nt: TGTGCCAGCAGCTTACTTTCGGGAGATATGGACGAGCAGTACTTC
j_gene: TRBJ2-2; d_gene: TRBD1; v_gene: TRBV24-1; abundance: NA; CDR3aa: CATSDGQAAYSPFTGELFF; CDR3nt: TGTGCCACCAGTGACGGACAGGCCGCATATTCCCCGTTCACCGGGGAGCTGTTTTTT
j_gene: TRBJ2-3; d_gene: NA; v_gene: TRBV5-8; abundance: NA; CDR3aa: CASSSRDTSTDTQYF; CDR3nt: TGTGCCAGCAGCTCCCGGGACACGAGCACAGATACGCAGTATTTT
j_gene: TRBJ2-2; d_gene: NA; v_gene: TRBV19; abundance: NA; CDR3aa: CASSIQGTGELFF; CDR3nt: TGTGCCAGTAGTATTCAGGGCACCGGGGAGCTGTTTTTT
j_gene: TRBJ2-5; d_gene: TRBD1; v_gene: TRBV28; abundance: NA; CDR3aa: CASSLRGRRETQYF; CDR3nt: TGTGCCAGCAGTTTGAGGGGGCGCAGGGAGACCCAGTACTTC
j_gene: TRBJ2-3; d_gene: TRBD2; v_gene: TRBV4-2; abundance: NA; CDR3aa: CASSQEVAGGILDTQYF; CDR3nt: TGTGCCAGCAGCCAAGAGGTCGCGGGAGGGATATTAGATACGCAGTATTTT
j_gene: TRBJ2-2; d_gene: NA; v_gene: TRBV11-1; abundance: NA; CDR3aa: CASNPEGVSGELFF; CDR3nt: TGTGCCAGCAACCCCGAGGGAGTGTCCGGGGAGCTGTTTTTT
j_gene: TRBJ2-5; d_gene: TRBD2; v_gene: TRBV29-1; abundance: NA; CDR3aa: CSSQKGGMETQYF; CDR3nt: TGCAGCTCCCAAAAGGGAGGGATGGAGACCCAGTACTTC
j_gene: TRBJ2-7; d_gene: NA; v_gene: TRBV9; abundance: many; CDR3aa: CASSVDSQGLDEQYF; CDR3nt: TGTGCCAGCAGCGTCGACAGTCAGGGCCTCGACGAGCAGTACTTC
j_gene: TRBJ1-1; d_gene: NA; v_gene: TRBV4-3; abundance: NA; CDR3aa: CASSQDRRGNTEAFF; CDR3nt: TGCGCCAGCAGCCAAGATCGTCGAGGGAACACTGAAGCTTTCTTT
j_gene: TRBJ2-7; d_gene: TRBD1; v_gene: TRBV4-3; abundance: NA; CDR3aa: CASSQEGTGDYEQYF; CDR3nt: TGCGCCAGCAGCCAAGAAGGGACAGGAGACTACGAGCAGTACTTC
j_gene: TRBJ1-1; d_gene: NA; v_gene: TRBV5-1; abundance: NA; CDR3aa: CASRRGSKAFF; CDR3nt: TGCGCCAGCAGACGGGGGAGTAAAGCTTTCTTT
j_gene: TRBJ1-4; d_gene: TRBD1; v_gene: TRBV6-6; abundance: NA; CDR3aa: CASSYDRGGEKLFF; CDR3nt: TGTGCCAGCAGCTATGACAGGGGTGGTGAAAAACTGTTTTTT
j_gene: TRBJ1-1; d_gene: NA; v_gene: TRBV6-1; abundance: NA; CDR3aa: CASSVQGRWTSTEAFF; CDR3nt: TGTGCCAGCAGTGTTCAGGGTAGGTGGACGAGCACTGAAGCTTTCTTT
j_gene: TRBJ1-5; d_gene: TRBD1; v_gene: TRBV28; abundance: NA; CDR3aa: CASSSGQGSGQPQHF; CDR3nt: TGTGCCAGCAGTTCCGGACAGGGGTCGGGGCAGCCCCAGCATTTT
j_gene: TRBJ2-3; d_gene: TRBD2; v_gene: TRBV6-4; abundance: few; CDR3aa: CASSSAGEGDTQYF; CDR3nt: TGTGCCAGCAGTTCAGCGGGGGAGGGAGATACGCAGTATTTT
j_gene: TRBJ2-1; d_gene: TRBD2; v_gene: TRBV4-1; abundance: NA; CDR3aa: CASSQDPQETSGNEQFF; CDR3nt: TGCGCCAGCAGCCAAGATCCCCAGGAGACTAGCGGCAATGAGCAGTTCTTC
j_gene: TRBJ1-4; d_gene: NA; v_gene: TRBV7-2; abundance: NA; CDR3aa: CASSPRQATNEKLFF; CDR3nt: TGTGCCAGCAGCCCTAGACAGGCAACTAATGAAAAACTGTTTTTT
j_gene: TRBJ2-5; d_gene: TRBD1; v_gene: TRBV2; abundance: NA; CDR3aa: CASREGTGQETQYF; CDR3nt: TGTGCCAGCAGAGAGGGGACAGGACAAGAGACCCAGTACTTC
j_gene: TRBJ2-7; d_gene: TRBD2; v_gene: TRBV6-2/TRBV6-3; abundance: NA; CDR3aa: CASSYSGGGRRYEQYF; CDR3nt: TGTGCCAGCAGTTACTCGGGCGGGGGTAGGCGGTACGAGCAGTACTTC
j_gene: TRBJ1-5; d_gene: NA; v_gene: TRBV10-3; abundance: NA; CDR3aa: CAISDAGDGVQPQHF; CDR3nt: TGTGCCATCAGTGATGCAGGGGATGGGGTTCAGCCCCAGCATTTT